This TCR beta chain was captured in a study of T cell repertoires in cytomegalovirus infection. Study as a whole: Recently identified HLA-C-restricted CMV epitopes were among the peptides used.

On this clonotype: Its antigen is unidentified.

Germline values: CDR1 MNHEY, CDR2 SVGEGT. Trimming at V came to 6 bases and at J to 5 bases, leaving 9 bases not matched to a gene. The CDR3 spans 14 residues. Study results and caveats: Cumulative frequency of public TCR beta families picked out carriers of CMV plus the relevant HLA. Dominating the ex vivo response were HLA-C-restricted CMV-specific TCR beta clonotypes.

TCRdb independently ran MiXCR on the reads; one entry per CDR3 protein. The sample contains some 940,000 distinct CDR3 sequences, about a third of which appear only once. The origin of this receptor is a human donor in good health (CMV status not recorded). Some clones in this sample may be carry-over from other donors' samples. V gene TRBV6-2 or TRBV6-3 combines with J gene TRBJ2-5, with TRBD1 matching 7 bases. The material was cultured CD8+ T cells from PBMCs, obtained from culture after CMV antigen stimulation. The chain's CDR3 is CASSWTGDGETQYF. The CDR3 DNA is TGTGCCAGCAGCTGGACAGGTGATGGCGAGACCCAGTACTTC.